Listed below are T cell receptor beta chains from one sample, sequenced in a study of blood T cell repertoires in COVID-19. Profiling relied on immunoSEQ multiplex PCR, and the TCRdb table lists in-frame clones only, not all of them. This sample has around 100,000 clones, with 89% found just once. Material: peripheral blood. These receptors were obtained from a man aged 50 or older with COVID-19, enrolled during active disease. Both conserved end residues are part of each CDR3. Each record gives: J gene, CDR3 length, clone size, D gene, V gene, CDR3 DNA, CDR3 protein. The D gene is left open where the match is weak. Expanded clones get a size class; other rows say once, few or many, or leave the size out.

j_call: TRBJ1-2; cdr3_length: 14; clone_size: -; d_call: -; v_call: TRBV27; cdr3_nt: TGTGCCAGCAGTAGGGGAGGAGTTACCTATGGCTACACCTTC; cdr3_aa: CASSRGGVTYGYTF
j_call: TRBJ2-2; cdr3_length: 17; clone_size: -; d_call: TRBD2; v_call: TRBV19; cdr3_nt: TGTGCCAGTAGTATAGTTCGCGGGGGGGCCGGGACCGGGGAGCTGTTTTTT; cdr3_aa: CASSIVRGGAGTGELFF
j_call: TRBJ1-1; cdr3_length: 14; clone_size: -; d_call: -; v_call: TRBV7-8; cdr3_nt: TGTGCCAGCAGCTTAGGGCGGTTGAACACTGAAGCTTTCTTT; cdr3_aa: CASSLGRLNTEAFF
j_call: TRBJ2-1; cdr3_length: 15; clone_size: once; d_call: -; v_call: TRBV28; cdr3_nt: TGTGCCAGCAGTTTAAAAGCCGGGGGGCAGAATGAGCAGTTCTTC; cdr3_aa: CASSLKAGGQNEQFF
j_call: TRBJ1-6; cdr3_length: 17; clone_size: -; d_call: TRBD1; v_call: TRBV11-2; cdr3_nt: TGTGCCAGCAGCCCACGCGGAGGGGGCCCCTATAATTCACCCCTCCACTTT; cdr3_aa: CASSPRGGGPYNSPLHF
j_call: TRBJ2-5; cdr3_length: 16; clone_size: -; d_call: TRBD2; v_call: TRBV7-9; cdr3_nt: TGTGCCAGCAGCCTCTGGGCGGGGGGCTACCAAGAGACCCAGTACTTC; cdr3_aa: CASSLWAGGYQETQYF
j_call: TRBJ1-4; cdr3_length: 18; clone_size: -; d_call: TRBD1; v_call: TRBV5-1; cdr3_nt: TGCGCCAGCAGATTGGAGACAGGGCTACTTGCAACTAATGAAAAACTGTTTTTT; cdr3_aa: CASRLETGLLATNEKLFF
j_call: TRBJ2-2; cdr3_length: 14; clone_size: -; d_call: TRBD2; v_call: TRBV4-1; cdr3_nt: TGCGCCAGCCGGCTAGCGGGGAACACCGGGGAGCTGTTTTTT; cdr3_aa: CASRLAGNTGELFF
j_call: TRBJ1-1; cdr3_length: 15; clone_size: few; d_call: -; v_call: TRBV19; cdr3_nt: TGTGCCAGTAGTCTGGACAGACGATCGAACACTGAAGCTTTCTTT; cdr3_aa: CASSLDRRSNTEAFF
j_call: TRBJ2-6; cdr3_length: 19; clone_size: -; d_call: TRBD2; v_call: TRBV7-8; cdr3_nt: TGTGCCAGCAGCCCAAGACTAGCGGGGGGGCTCTCTGGGGCCAACGTCCTGACTTTC; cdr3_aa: CASSPRLAGGLSGANVLTF
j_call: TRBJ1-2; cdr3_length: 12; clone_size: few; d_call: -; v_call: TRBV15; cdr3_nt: TGTGCCACCAGCGAGACCGGGGACACCTTATCCTTC; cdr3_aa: CATSETGDTLSF
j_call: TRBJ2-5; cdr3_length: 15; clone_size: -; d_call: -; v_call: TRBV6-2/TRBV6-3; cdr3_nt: TGTGCCAGCAGTCCCCAGTTGGGTGGCGGAGAGACCCAGTACTTC; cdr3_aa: CASSPQLGGGETQYF
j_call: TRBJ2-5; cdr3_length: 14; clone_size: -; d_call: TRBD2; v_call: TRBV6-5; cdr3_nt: TGTGCCAGCAGTTATACTAGCGGGGGGAAGACCCAGTACTTC; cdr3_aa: CASSYTSGGKTQYF
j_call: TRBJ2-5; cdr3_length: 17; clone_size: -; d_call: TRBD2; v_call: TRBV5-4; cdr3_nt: TGTGCCAGCAGCTTGCCAGCGGGGGGGCCCCGGGGGGAGACCCAGTACTTC; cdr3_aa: CASSLPAGGPRGETQYF
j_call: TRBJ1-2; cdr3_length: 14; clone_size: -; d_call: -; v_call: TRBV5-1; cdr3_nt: TGCGCCAGCAGCTCCACCACAGGGTACGGTGGCTACACCTTC; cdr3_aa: CASSSTTGYGGYTF
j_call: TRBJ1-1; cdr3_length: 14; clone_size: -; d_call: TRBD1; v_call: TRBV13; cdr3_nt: TGTGCCAGCAGCTGGGGACAGAAGAACACTGAAGCTTTCTTT; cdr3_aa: CASSWGQKNTEAFF
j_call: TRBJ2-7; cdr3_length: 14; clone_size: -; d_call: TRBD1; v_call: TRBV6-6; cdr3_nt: TGTGCCAGCAGTCTGACGACAGGGAGTCTGGAGCAGTACTTC; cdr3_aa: CASSLTTGSLEQYF
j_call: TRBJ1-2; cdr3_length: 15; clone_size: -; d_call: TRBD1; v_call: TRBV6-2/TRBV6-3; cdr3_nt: TGTGCCAGCAGTTACCCCGATGACAGGGCCTTCGGCTACACCTTC; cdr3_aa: CASSYPDDRAFGYTF
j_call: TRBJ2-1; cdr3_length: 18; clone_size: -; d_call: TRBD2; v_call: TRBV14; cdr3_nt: TGTGCCAGCAGCCAAGGACTAGCGGGGCCTAGCTCCTACAATGAGCAGTTCTTC; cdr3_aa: CASSQGLAGPSSYNEQFF
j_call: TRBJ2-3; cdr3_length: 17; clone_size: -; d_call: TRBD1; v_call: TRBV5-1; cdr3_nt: TGCGCCAGCAGGAAGATGGCGGGGACAGGGGTGACAGATACGCAGTATTTT; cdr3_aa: CASRKMAGTGVTDTQYF
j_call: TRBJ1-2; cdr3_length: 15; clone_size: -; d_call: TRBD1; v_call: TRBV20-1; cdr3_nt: TGCAGTGCTAGTGGGAGACAGGGGGCGTTGTATGGCTACACCTTC; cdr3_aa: CSASGRQGALYGYTF
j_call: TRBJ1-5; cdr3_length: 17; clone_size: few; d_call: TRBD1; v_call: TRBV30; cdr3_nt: TGTGCCTGGACCGGGACAGGGGGCGCGACCACCAATCAGCCCCAGCATTTT; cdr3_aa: CAWTGTGGATTNQPQHF
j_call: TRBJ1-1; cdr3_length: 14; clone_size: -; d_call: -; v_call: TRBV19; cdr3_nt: TGTGCCAGTAGTCTCACAGGGAGAAACACTGAAGCTTTCTTT; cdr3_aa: CASSLTGRNTEAFF
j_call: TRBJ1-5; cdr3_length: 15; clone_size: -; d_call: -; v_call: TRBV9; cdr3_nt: TGTGCCAGCAGCGTAGGGCCCGACAAAAATCAGCCCCAGCATTTT; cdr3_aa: CASSVGPDKNQPQHF
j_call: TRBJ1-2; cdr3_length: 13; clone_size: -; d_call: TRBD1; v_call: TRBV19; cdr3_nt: TGTGCCAGTAGGGAAGGAGGGGGCCGGGGCTACACCTTC; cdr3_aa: CASREGGGRGYTF
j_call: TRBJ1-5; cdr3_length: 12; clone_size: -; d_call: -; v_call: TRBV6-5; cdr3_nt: TGTGCCAGCAGTTTACAGGGTCAGCCCCAGCATTTT; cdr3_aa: CASSLQGQPQHF
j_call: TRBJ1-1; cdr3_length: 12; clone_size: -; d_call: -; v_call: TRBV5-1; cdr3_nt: TGCGCCAGCAGCCCCGGGGGCACTGAAGCTTTCTTT; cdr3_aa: CASSPGGTEAFF
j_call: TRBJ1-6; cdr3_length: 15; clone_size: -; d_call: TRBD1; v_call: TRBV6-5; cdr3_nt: TGTGCCAGCAGGATTTCAGGGGGCTCGGATTCACCCCTCCACTTT; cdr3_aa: CASRISGGSDSPLHF
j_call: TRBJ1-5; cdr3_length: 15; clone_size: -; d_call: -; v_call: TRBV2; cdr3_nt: TGTGCCAGCACCATCGAGCTGGGCAGCAATCAGCCCCAGCATTTT; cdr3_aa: CASTIELGSNQPQHF